This T cell receptor (beta chain) is from a study of molecular identifiers for immune sequencing clone quantification. Germline assignment: CDR1 SGHRS and CDR2 YFSETQ. V was pared by 4 bases and J by 5 bases, with 14 bases of the junction left unmatched. CDR3 length equals 17 residues. Whole-study findings and limits: Spiked Jurkat TCR RNA equivalent to one cell was reportedly detectable in around 980,000 naive cells. Shared barcodes on identical TCR molecules could underestimate the sizes of highly expanded clones.

TCRdb re-analysed the PCR reads in MiXCR, keeping a single row per CDR3 protein. The table has approximately 590,000 distinct CDR3 sequences, approximately 24% seen once. This clonotype was observed a handful of times. No antigen is known for it. The source is a human donor in good health. Some libraries in this study had Jurkat cell RNA spiked in. The sequencing input was naive CD8+ T cells from blood, with Jurkat cell RNA spiked in. Subset defined: FACS-sorted CD8+CD4-CCR7+CD45RA+ naive T cells. V and J are TRBV5-1 and TRBJ1-4; TRBD1 aligns across 7 bases. Here the CDR3 DNA reads TGCGCCAGCAGCCCCAGCCTTCCCCGGGACAGCAATGAAAAACTGTTTTTT. It is translated as CASSPSLPRDSNEKLFF. Full variable domain (missing parts from reference TRBV5-1 and TRBJ1-4): KAGVTQTPRYLIKTRGQQVTLSCSPISGHRSVSWYQQTPGQGLQFLFEYFSETQRNKGNFPGRFSGRQFSNSRSEMNVSTLELGDSALYLCASSPSLPRDSNEKLFFGSGTQLSVL.